The 13 T cell receptor beta chains reported below all come from one sample, sequenced in a study of blood T cell repertoires in COVID-19. Method: immunoSEQ multiplex PCR; TCRdb's copy keeps in-frame clones and lacks some. Of approximately 150,000 clones listed, about 90% are singletons. The sample consisted of peripheral blood. These receptors were collected from a man aged 45-65 years who had recovered from COVID-19.

The chain employs TRBV6-1 and TRBJ1-3; D might be TRBD1 (5 bases). The CDR3 consists of 20 residues. CDR1 and CDR2 (germline): MNHNS, SASEGT. Trimming took 2 bases from V and 3 from J, leaving 26 bases between them. As DNA, the CDR3 is TGTGCCAGCAGTGAACTTGAGCGTTCGGAGGGGTGGAACCTTGGAAACACCATATATTTT. Amino acids: CASSELERSEGWNLGNTIYF.

The chain recombines TRBV7-6 with TRBJ2-7; D is perhaps TRBD1 (5 bases). The CDR3 extends over 15 amino acids. With 0 bases removed from V and 2 bases from J, the gap between germline ends came to 11 bases. Germline CDR1 and CDR2: SGHVS and FNYEAQ. The chain's CDR3 is CASSLAQGSTYEQYF. DNA for the CDR3: TGTGCCAGCAGCTTAGCGCAGGGATCCACCTACGAGCAGTACTTC.

The chain uses TRBV15 and TRBJ1-6; D might be TRBD1 (5 bases). The V and J ends lost 4 bases and 2 bases respectively, with 12 bases between them. The CDR3 has 16 amino acids. The germline gives CDR1 LNHNV, CDR2 YYDKDF (reference sequence). CDR3 region: CATSTGSNAYNSPLHF. The CDR3, as DNA: TGTGCCACCAGCACAGGGTCAAACGCCTATAATTCACCCCTCCACTTT.

V and J are TRBV5-1 and TRBJ1-1; tentatively, D is TRBD1 (6 bases). V was clipped by 6 bases and J by 0 bases, with 15 bases between them. Per germline, CDR1 SGHRS and CDR2 YFSETQ. CDR3 length equals 15 residues. The CDR3 spells CASTMTGHLNTEAFF. The CDR3, as DNA: TGCGCCAGCACTATGACGGGACACCTGAACACTGAAGCTTTCTTT.

Concerning this clone: A read error may account for a junction end that differs from germline. The chain is built from TRBV9 and TRBJ1-2; tentative D call: TRBD1 (6 bases). Germline V CDR1 and CDR2: SGDLS, YYNGEE. This CDR3 comprises 13 residues. CDR3: CASSPNPSNRDIF. The CDR3 DNA sequence: TGTGCCAGCAGTCCGAACCCGTCCAACCGGGACATCTTC.

The chain links TRBV6-2 or TRBV6-3 to TRBJ1-5; D is ambiguous. Trimming cost V 3 bases and J 3 bases, with 15 bases left between them. This CDR3 region has 16 residues. Looked up from germline, CDR1 is MNHEY and CDR2 is SVGEGT. This chain's CDR3 is CASSYEPDYPNQPQHF. The CDR3 DNA sequence: TGTGCCAGCAGTTATGAGCCAGACTACCCCAATCAGCCCCAGCATTTT.

This sequence joins TRBV3-1 (or the pseudogene TRBV3-2) and TRBJ2-5, with no clear D. The V gene lost 2 bases and the J gene lost 5 bases, with 12 bases spanning the gap. The CDR3 covers 14 residues. Germline CDR1 is LGHDT and CDR2 is YNNKEL (reference sequence). The CDR3: CASSQTPIRETQYF. CDR3 DNA sequence: TGTGCCAGCAGCCAAACACCGATTCGCGAGACCCAGTACTTC.

V gene TRBV28 combines with J gene TRBJ1-2; 10 nucleotides line up with TRBD1. V lost 4 bases to trimming and J lost 8 bases; unmatched junction nucleotides: 13. CDR3 length equals 16 residues. The germline V gene encodes CDR1 MDHEN and CDR2 SYDVKM. CDR3 sequence reads: CASSSSGTGELRGYTF. The CDR3 coding sequence is TGTGCCAGCAGTTCATCCGGGACAGGGGAGCTACGGGGCTACACCTTC.

This clone was counted once. This chain connects TRBV5-5 to TRBJ2-5; 9 positions match TRBD2. CDR1 is SGHKS, CDR2 YYEKEE, per germline (reference sequence). This CDR3 has 15 residues. The V segment lost 2 bases and the J segment 3 bases; nucleotides outside the gene matches: 5. This CDR3 is CASSFMAGGKETQYF. The CDR3 bases are TGTGCCAGCAGCTTTATGGCGGGGGGGAAAGAGACCCAGTACTTC.

The gene calls are TRBV4-3 and TRBJ1-2; no definite D call. Germline V lookup: CDR1 LGHNA, CDR2 YSLEER. The length of the CDR3 is 16 residues. Trimming pared 4 bases from V and 7 bases from J, leaving 22 bases between. The CDR3 DNA is TGCGCCAGCAGCCCGGATGAGGGCAGGCCATATGTTGGCTACACCTTC. Protein product: CASSPDEGRPYVGYTF.

The chain couples TRBV4-1 to TRBJ2-1, with D maybe TRBD1 (6 bases). V shed 0 bases and J shed 8 bases, with 11 bases lying between them. In germline, CDR1 is MGHRA, CDR2 YSYEKL. This CDR3 contains 14 residues. The CDR3, as DNA: TGCGCCAGCAGCCAAGAAGCAGGGGCGTATGAGCAGTTCTTC. It translates to CASSQEAGAYEQFF.

V usage is TRBV29-1 and J usage is TRBJ1-2, with TRBD1 identical over 11 bases. The CDR3 runs to 18 residues. The J segment lost 4 bases and the V segment lost 0 bases, leaving 13 bases of the junction unmatched. The germline CDR1 and CDR2 sequences are SQVTM and ANQGSEA. The CDR3 sequence: CSVEDLGTGGTWAYGYTF. The CDR3 coding sequence is TGCAGCGTTGAAGATCTGGGGACAGGGGGAACTTGGGCCTATGGCTACACCTTC.

The CDR3: CASQTGTGGGGTEAFF. The CDR3 nucleotides read TGTGCCAGTCAAACCGGGACAGGGGGCGGGGGCACTGAAGCTTTCTTT. The chain links TRBV19 to TRBJ1-1; 12 bases are a match to TRBD1. V lost 8 bases, J lost 4 bases, and 11 bases stayed unmatched. The germline gives CDR1 LNHDA, CDR2 SQIVND (reference sequence). The CDR3 sequence is 16 residues long.